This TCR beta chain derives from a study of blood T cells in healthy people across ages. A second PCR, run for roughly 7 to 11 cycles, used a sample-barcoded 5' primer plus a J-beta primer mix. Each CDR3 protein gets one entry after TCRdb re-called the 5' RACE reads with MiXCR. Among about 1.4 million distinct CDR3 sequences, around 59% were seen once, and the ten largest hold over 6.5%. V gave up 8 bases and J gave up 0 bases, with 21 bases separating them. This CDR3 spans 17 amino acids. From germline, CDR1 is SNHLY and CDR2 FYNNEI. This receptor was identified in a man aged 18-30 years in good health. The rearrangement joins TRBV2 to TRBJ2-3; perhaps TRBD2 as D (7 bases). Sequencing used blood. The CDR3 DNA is TGTGCCAGCGCGGCGGGAGAGGGGGGGCCTAGCACAGATACGCAGTATTTT. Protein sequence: CASAAGEGGPSTDTQYF.